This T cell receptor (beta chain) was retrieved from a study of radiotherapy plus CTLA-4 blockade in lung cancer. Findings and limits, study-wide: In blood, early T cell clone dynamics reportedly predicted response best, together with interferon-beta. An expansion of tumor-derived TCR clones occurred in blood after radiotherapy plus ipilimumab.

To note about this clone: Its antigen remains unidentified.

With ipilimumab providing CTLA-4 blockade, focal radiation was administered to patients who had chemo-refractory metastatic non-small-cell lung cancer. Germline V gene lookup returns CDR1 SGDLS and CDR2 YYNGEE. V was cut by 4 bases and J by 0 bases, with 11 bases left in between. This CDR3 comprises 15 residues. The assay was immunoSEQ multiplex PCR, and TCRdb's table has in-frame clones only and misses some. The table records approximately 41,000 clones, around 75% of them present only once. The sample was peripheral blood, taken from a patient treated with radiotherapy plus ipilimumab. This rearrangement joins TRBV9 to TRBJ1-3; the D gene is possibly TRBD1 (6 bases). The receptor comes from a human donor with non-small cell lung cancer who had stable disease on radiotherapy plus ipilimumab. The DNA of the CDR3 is TGTGCCAGCAGCCCTACAGGGAGCTCTGGAAACACCATATATTTT. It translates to CASSPTGSSGNTIYF.